This T cell receptor (beta chain) came from a study of T cell repertoires in cytomegalovirus infection. TCRdb used MiXCR to reprocess the reads, holding one entry per CDR3 protein. The repertoire has 550,000 to 850,000 distinct CDR3 sequences, roughly a third of them found once; the top ten carry 15% to 20%. Trimming removed 6 bases from V and 2 bases from J; junction bases left unmatched: 11. Looked up from germline, CDR1 is ENHRY and CDR2 is SYGVKD. The length of the CDR3 is 16 residues. Turning to this clonotype: The antigen remains unidentified.

This specimen consisted of cultured PBMCs, obtained from culture after CMV antigen stimulation. The receptor was isolated from a human donor in good health (CMV status not recorded). Some clones in this sample may be carry-over from other donors' samples. This chain uses TRBV10-3 with TRBJ2-7; TRBD2 matches at 9 bases. The CDR3 is CAIRLPVASGAYEQYF. CDR3 DNA: TGTGCCATCAGGCTCCCGGTGGCTAGCGGGGCCTACGAGCAGTACTTC.